These 6 T cell receptor beta chains were sequenced from one sample in a study of shared T cell receptors in the human thymus. Clones were sequenced by immunoSEQ multiplex PCR, and TCRdb holds only the in-frame ones, with some missing. The table has fewer than 700,000 clones, 85% to 90% seen once. This same sample was also part of a study on human thymus T cells.

The sample was thymocytes. Receptor source: a boy under two years old with a congenital heart defect.

A note on this clone: Additional DNA sequences in this sample encode the identical CDR3. V is TRBV29-1 and J is TRBJ2-3; D is perhaps TRBD2 (5 bases). This CDR3 spans 12 amino acids. The germline gives CDR1 SQVTM, CDR2 ANQGSEA. The V end was cut by 3 bases, the J end by 6 bases, with 10 bases between. CDR3 in DNA: TGCAGCGTTGAGGCCGGCGGGGATACGCAGTATTTT. Translating it yields CSVEAGGDTQYF.

The chain employs TRBV21-1 and TRBJ2-7; the table's D call of TRBD1 was not tested on the DNA. TRBV21-1 is classified as a pseudogene. The CDR3 extends over 13 amino acids. CDR3 in amino acids: CASSKYQGLRQYF. The CDR3 DNA follows: TGTGCCAGCAGCAAATATCAGGGTTTAAGGCAGTACTTC.

The V and J genes are TRBV29-1 and TRBJ2-1; 11 bases map to TRBD2. Per germline, CDR1 SQVTM and CDR2 ANQGSEA. The CDR3 is made up of 14 amino acids. The J segment lost 7 bases and the V segment lost 3 bases, leaving 5 bases of the junction unmatched. The CDR3 region is CSVETSGKVNEQFF. The CDR3 nucleotides are TGCAGCGTTGAGACTAGCGGGAAGGTGAATGAGCAGTTCTTC.

This chain joins TRBV5-1 and TRBJ2-7, with D possibly TRBD1 on 6 matching bases. From germline, CDR1 is SGHRS and CDR2 YFSETQ. V was clipped by 2 bases and J by 3 bases, with 9 bases between them. The CDR3 runs to 13 residues. The chain's CDR3 is CASSFRDNYEQYF. In DNA form, the CDR3 reads TGCGCCAGCAGCTTCCGGGACAACTACGAGCAGTACTTC.

V gene TRBV7-8 combines with J gene TRBJ2-3; D not certain. Germline V lookup: CDR1 SGHVS, CDR2 FQNEAQ. Trimming took 0 bases from V and 5 from J, leaving 9 bases between them. The CDR3 runs 14 residues. CDR3 nucleotides: TGTGCCAGCAGCTTAGCGCCAGGCCGAGATACGCAGTATTTT. Protein sequence: CASSLAPGRDTQYF.

J is TRBJ2-3 and V is TRBV7-8, with TRBD1 matching 12 bases. The CDR3 is made up of 18 amino acids. Per the germline V gene, CDR1 is SGHVS and CDR2 is FQNEAQ. Trimming at V came to 0 bases and at J to 5 bases, leaving 9 bases not matched to a gene. The CDR3 loop is CASSLAGGDRGRGDTQYF. CDR3 DNA: TGTGCCAGCAGCTTAGCTGGGGGGGACAGGGGGCGCGGAGATACGCAGTATTTT.